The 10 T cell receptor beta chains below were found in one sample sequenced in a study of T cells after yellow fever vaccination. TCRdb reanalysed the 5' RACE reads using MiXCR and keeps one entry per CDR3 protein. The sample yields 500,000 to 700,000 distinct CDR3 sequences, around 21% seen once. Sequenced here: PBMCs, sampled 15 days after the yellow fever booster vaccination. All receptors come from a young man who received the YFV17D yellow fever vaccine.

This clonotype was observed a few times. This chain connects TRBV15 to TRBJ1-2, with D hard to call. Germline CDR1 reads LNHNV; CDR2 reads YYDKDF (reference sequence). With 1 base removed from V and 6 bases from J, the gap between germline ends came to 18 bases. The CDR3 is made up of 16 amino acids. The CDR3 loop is CATSRGSISREHGYTF. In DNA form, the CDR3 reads TGTGCCACCAGCAGAGGCTCTATATCCCGGGAGCATGGCTACACCTTC.

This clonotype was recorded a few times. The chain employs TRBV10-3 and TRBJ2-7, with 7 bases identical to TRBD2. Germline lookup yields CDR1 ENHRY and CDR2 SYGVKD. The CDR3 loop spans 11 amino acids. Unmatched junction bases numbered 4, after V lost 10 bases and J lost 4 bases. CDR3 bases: TGTGCCAGCGGGAGCGAGTACGAGCAGTACTTC. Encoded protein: CASGSEYEQYF.

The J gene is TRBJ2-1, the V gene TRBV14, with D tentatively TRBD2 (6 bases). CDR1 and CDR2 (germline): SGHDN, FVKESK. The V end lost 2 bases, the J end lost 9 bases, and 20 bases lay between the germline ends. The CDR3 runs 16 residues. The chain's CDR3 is CASSQLEGYVDGEQFF. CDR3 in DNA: TGTGCCAGCAGCCAACTGGAGGGCTATGTTGACGGTGAGCAGTTCTTC.

The CDR3 DNA is TGCGCCAGCAGCACCATAGCGGGAGAGGCGGGGACAGATACGCAGTATTTT. It yields the protein CASSTIAGEAGTDTQYF. This chain connects TRBV5-1 to TRBJ2-3; 9 nucleotides agree with TRBD2. The length of the CDR3 is 17 residues. Per germline, CDR1 SGHRS and CDR2 YFSETQ. Trimming removed 4 bases from V and 3 bases from J; junction bases left unmatched: 12. The variable domain in full, with the rest retrieved from reference TRBV5-1 and TRBJ2-3, is KAGVTQTPRYLIKTRGQQVTLSCSPISGHRSVSWYQQTPGQGLQFLFEYFSETQRNKGNFPGRFSGRQFSNSRSEMNVSTLELGDSALYLCASSTIAGEAGTDTQYFGPGTRLTVL.

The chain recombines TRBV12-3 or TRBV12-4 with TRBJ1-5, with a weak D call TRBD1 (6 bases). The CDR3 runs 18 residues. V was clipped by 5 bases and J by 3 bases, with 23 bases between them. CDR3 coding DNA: TGTGCCAGCAGTAACTCCCCCACCTCTACAGGGAACAATCAGCCCCAGCATTTT. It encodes CASSNSPTSTGNNQPQHF.

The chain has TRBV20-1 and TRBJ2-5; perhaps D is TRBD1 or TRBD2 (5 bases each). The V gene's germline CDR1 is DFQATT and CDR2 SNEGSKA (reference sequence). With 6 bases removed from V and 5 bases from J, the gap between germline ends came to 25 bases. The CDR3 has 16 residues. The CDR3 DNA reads TGCAGTGCGATCAGATTAGACGGGACCCAAATGGAGACCCAGTACTTC. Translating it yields CSAIRLDGTQMETQYF.

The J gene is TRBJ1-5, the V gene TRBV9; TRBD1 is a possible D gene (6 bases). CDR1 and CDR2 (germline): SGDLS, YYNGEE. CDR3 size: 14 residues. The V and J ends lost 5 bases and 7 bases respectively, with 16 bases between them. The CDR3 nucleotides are TGTGCCAGCAGTGGTAGGACAGACGGCCAGCCCCAGCATTTT. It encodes CASSGRTDGQPQHF.

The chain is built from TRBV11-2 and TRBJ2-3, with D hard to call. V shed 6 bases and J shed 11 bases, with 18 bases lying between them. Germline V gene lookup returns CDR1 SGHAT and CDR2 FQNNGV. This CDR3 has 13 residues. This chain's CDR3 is CASRHAVTTWQYF. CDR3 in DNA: TGTGCCAGCAGGCATGCGGTGACCACCTGGCAGTATTTT.

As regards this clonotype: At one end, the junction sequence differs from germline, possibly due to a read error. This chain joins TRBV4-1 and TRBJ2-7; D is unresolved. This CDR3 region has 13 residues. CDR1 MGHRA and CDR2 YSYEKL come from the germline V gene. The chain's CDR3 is CASSKELSYEQYF. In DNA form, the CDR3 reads TGCGCCAGCAGCAAAGAACTATCCTACGAGCAGTACTTC.

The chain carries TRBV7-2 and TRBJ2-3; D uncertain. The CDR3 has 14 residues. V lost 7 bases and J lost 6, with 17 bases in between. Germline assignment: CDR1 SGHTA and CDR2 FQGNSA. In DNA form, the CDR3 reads TGTGCCAGCAAGCTTATCATATTCCAGGATACGCAGTATTTT. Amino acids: CASKLIIFQDTQYF.